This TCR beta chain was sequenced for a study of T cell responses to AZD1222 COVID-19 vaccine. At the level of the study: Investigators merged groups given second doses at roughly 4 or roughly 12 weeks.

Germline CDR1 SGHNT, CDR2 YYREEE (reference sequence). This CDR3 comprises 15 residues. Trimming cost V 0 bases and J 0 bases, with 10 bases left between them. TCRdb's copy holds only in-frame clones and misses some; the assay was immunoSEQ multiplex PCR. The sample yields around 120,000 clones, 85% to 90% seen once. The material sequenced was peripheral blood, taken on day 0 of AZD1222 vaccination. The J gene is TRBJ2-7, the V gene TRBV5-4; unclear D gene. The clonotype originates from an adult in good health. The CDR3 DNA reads TGTGCCAGCAGCTTGGGCACAGACCCCTCCTACGAGCAGTACTTC. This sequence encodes CASSLGTDPSYEQYF.